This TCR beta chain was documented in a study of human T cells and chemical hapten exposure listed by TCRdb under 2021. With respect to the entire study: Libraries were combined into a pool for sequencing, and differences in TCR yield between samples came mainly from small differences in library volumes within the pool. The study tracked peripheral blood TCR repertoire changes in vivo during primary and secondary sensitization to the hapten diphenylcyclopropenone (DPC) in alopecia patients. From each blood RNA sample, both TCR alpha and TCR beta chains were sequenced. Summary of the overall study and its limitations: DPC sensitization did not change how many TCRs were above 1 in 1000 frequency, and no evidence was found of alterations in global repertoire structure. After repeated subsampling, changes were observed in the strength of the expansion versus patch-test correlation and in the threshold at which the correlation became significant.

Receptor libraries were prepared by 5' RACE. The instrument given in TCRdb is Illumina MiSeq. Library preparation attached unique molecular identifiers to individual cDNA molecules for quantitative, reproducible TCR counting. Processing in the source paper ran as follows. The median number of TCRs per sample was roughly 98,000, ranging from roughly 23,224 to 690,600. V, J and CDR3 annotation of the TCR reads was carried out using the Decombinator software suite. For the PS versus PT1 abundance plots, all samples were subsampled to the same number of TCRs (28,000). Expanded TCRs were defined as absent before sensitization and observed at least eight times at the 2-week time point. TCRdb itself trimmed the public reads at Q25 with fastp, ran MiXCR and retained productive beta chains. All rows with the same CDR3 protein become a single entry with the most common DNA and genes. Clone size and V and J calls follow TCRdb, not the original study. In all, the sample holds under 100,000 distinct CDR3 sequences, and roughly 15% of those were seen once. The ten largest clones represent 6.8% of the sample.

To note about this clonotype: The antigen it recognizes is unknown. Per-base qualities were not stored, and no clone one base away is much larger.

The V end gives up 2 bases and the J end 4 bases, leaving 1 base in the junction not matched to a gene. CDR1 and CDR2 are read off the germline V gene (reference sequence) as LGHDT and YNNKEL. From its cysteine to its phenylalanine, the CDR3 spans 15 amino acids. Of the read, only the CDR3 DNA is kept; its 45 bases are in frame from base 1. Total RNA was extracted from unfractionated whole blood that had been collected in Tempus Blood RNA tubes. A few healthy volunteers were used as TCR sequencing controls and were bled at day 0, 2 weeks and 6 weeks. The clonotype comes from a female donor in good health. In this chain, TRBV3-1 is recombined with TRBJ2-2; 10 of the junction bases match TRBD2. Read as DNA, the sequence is TGTGCCAGCAGCCAAACTAGCGGGGCCACCGGGGAGCTGTTTTTT. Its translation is CASSQTSGATGELFF.